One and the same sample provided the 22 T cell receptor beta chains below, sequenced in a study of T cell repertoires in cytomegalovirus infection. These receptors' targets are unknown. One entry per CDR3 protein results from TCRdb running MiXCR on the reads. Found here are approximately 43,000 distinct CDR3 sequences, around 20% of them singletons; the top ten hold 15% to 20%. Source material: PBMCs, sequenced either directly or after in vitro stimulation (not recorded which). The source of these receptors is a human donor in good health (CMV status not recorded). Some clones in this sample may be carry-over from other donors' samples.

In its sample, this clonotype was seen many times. CDR3 DNA sequence: TGTGCCAGCAGCTTAGAAGAAGGTCAGCCCCAGCATTTT. It specifies CASSLEEGQPQHF. The chain uses TRBV7-8 and TRBJ1-5; D gene unclear. Germline CDR1 reads SGHVS; CDR2 reads FQNEAQ. The V end was cut by 1 base, the J end by 6 bases, with 7 bases between. The CDR3 runs 13 residues.

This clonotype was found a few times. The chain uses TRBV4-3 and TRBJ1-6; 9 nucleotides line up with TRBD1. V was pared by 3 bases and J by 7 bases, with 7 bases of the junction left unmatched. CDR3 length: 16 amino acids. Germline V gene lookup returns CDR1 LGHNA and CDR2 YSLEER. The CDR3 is CASSQMGQGSNSPLHF. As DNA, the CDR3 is TGCGCCAGCAGCCAGATGGGACAGGGCTCGAATTCACCCCTCCACTTT.

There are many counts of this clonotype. CDR3 sequence: CASSLGSPAPLHF. In DNA, the CDR3 is TGTGCCAGCAGCTTGGGCAGCCCGGCACCCCTCCACTTT. V and J are TRBV7-6 and TRBJ1-6; D remains unclear. The CDR3 contains 13 residues. The germline V gene has CDR1 SGHVS and CDR2 FNYEAQ. V was pared by 3 bases and J by 11 bases, with 11 bases between.

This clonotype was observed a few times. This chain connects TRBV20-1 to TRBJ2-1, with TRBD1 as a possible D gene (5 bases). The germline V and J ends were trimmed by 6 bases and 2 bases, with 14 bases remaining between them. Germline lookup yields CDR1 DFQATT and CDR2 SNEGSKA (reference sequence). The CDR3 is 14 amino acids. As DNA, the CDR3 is TGCAGTGCCCCGCGGACATCTCCCTACAATGAGCAGTTCTTC. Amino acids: CSAPRTSPYNEQFF.

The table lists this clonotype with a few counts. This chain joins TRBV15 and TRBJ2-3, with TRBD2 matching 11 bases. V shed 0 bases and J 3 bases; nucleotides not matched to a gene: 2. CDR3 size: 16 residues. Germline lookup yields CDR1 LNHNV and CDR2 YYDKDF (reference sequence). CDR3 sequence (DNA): TGTGCCACCAGCAGAGAACCTAGCGGGAGGACAGATACGCAGTATTTT. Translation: CATSREPSGRTDTQYF.

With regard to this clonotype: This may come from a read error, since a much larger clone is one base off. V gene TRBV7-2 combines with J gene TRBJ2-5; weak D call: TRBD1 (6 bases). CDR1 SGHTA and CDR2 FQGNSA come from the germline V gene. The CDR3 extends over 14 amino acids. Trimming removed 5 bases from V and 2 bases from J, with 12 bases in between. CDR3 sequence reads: CASSPDRCQETQYF. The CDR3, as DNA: TGTGCCAGCAGCCCGGACAGATGTCAAGAGACCCAGTACTTC.

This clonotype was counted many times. The CDR3 DNA sequence: TGTGCCAGCAGCCCCGGGACGCAACCCAATGAGCAGTTCTTC. It translates to CASSPGTQPNEQFF. This chain connects TRBV7-3 to TRBJ2-1; D tentatively reads TRBD1 or TRBD2 (5 bases each). Germline CDR1 and CDR2: SGHTA and FQGTGA. The CDR3 runs 14 residues. The ends were cut back, 5 bases at V and 6 bases at J, with 14 bases in the middle.

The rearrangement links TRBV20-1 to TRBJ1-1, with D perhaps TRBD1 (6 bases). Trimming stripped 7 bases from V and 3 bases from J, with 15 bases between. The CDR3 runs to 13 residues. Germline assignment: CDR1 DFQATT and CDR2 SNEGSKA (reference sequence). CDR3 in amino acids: CSVVRGGYTEAFF. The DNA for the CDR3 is TGCAGTGTGGTTAGGGGGGGTTACACTGAAGCTTTCTTT.

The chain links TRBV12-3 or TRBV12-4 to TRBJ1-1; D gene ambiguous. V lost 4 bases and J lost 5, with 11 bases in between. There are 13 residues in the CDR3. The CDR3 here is CASSYIDMTEAFF. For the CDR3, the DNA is TGTGCCAGCAGTTATATAGATATGACTGAAGCTTTCTTT.

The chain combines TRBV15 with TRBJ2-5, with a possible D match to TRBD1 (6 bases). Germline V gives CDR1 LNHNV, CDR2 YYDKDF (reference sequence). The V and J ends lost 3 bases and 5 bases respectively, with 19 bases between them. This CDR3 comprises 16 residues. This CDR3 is CATSSNVFRGQETQYF. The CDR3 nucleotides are TGTGCCACCAGCAGTAACGTTTTTCGAGGACAGGAGACCCAGTACTTC.

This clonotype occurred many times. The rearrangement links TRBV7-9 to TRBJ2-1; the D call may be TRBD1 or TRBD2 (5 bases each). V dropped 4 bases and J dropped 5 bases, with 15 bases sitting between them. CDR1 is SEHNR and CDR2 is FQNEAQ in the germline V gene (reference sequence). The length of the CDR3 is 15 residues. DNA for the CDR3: TGTGCCAGCAGCTGGGTTTCTGGGGGTGACAATGAGCAGTTCTTC. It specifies CASSWVSGGDNEQFF.

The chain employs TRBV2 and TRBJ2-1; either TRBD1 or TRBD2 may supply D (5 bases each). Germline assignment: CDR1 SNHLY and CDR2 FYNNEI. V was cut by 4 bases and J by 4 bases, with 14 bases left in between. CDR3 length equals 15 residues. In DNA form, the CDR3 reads TGTGCCAGCAGTGTGACTGGGACGGGATACAATGAGCAGTTCTTC. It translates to CASSVTGTGYNEQFF.

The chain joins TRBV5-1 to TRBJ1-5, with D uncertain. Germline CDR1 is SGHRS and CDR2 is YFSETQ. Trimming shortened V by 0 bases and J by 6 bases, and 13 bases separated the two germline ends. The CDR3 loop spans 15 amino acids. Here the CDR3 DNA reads TGCGCCAGCAGCTTGGATGGGGATTCAGGTCAGCCCCAGCATTTT. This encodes CASSLDGDSGQPQHF.

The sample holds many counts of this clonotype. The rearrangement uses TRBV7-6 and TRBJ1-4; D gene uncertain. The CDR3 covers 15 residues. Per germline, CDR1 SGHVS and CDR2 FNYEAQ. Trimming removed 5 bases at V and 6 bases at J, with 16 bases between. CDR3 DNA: TGTGCCAGCAGCCCGCAAATTTCTTGGGATGAAAAACTGTTTTTT. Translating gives CASSPQISWDEKLFF.

The CDR3 loop is CASSQQQGSYEQYF. The CDR3 DNA follows: TGCGCCAGCAGCCAACAACAGGGATCCTACGAGCAGTACTTC. The rearrangement links TRBV4-1 to TRBJ2-7, with a tentative D call TRBD1 (6 bases). CDR1 MGHRA and CDR2 YSYEKL come from the germline V gene. The CDR3 covers 14 residues. Trimming shortened V by 2 bases and J by 1 base, and 9 bases separated the two germline ends.

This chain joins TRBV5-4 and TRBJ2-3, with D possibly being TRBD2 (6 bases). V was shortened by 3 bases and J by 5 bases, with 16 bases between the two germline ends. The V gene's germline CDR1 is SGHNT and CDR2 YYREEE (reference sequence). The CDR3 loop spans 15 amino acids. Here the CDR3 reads CASSSAGSVRDTQYF. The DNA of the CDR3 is TGTGCCAGCAGCTCGGCGGGGTCCGTGAGAGATACGCAGTATTTT.

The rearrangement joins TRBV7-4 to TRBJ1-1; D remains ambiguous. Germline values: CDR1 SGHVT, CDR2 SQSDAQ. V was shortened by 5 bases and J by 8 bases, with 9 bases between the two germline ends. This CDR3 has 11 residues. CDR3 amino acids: CASSPGVEAFF. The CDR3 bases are TGTGCCAGCAGCCCCGGCGTGGAAGCTTTCTTT. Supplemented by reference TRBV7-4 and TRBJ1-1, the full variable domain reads GAGVSQSPRYKVAKRGRDVALRCDSISGHVTLYWYRQTLGQGSEVLTYSQSDAQRDKSGRPSGRFSAERPERSVSTLKIQRTEQGDSAVYLCASSPGVEAFFGQGTRLTVV.

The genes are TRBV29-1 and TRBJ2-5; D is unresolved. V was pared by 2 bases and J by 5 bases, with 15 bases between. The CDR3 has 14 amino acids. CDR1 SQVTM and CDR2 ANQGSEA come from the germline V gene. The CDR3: CSVERESLPETQYF. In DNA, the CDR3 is TGCAGCGTTGAAAGGGAAAGCTTACCGGAGACCCAGTACTTC. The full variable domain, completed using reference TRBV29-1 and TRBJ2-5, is SAVISQKPSRDICQRGTSLTIQCQVDSQVTMMFWYRQQPGQSLTLIATANQGSEATYESGFVIDKFPISRPNLTFSTLTVSNMSPEDSSIYLCSVERESLPETQYFGPGTRLLVL.

In nucleotides, the CDR3 is TGTGCCAGCAGGCCCGGGACAGGGCCGTACAATGAGCAGTTCTTC. Translated: CASRPGTGPYNEQFF. This chain uses TRBV6-6 with TRBJ2-1; 9 bases are a match to TRBD1. V was clipped by 6 bases and J by 4 bases; unmatched bases: 7. This CDR3 contains 15 residues. The germline V gene encodes CDR1 MNHNY and CDR2 SVGAGI (reference sequence).

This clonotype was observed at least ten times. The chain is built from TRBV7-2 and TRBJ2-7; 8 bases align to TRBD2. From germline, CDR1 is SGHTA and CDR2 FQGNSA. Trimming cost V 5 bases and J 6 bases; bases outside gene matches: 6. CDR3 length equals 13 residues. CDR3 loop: CASSATSVSEQYF. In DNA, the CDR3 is TGTGCCAGCAGCGCGACTAGCGTAAGCGAGCAGTACTTC.

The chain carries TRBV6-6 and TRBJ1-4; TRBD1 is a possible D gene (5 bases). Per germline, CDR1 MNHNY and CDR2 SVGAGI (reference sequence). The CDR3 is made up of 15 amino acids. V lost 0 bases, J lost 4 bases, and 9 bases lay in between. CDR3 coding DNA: TGTGCCAGCAGTTACTCGGGGGGTTTTAATGAAAAACTGTTTTTT. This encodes CASSYSGGFNEKLFF.

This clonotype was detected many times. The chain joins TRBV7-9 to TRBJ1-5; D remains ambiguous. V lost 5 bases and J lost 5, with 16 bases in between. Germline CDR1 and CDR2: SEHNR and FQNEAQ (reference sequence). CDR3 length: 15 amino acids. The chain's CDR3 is CASSPLTNGDQPQHF. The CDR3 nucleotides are TGTGCCAGCAGCCCCCTAACAAACGGAGATCAGCCCCAGCATTTT.